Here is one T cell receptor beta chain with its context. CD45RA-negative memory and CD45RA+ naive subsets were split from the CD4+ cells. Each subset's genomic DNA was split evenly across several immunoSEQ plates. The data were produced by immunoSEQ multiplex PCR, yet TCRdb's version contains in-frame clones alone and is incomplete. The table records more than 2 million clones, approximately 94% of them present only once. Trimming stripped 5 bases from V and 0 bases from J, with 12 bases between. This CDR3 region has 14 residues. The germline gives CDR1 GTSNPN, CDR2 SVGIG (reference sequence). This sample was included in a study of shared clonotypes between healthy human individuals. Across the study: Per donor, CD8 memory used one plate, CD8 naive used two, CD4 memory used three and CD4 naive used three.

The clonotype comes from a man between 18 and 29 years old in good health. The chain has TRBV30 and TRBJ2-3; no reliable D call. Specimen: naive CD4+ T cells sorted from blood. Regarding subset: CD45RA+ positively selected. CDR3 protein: CAWCPTTSTDTQYF. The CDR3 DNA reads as TGTGCCTGGTGCCCAACAACTAGCACAGATACGCAGTATTTT.